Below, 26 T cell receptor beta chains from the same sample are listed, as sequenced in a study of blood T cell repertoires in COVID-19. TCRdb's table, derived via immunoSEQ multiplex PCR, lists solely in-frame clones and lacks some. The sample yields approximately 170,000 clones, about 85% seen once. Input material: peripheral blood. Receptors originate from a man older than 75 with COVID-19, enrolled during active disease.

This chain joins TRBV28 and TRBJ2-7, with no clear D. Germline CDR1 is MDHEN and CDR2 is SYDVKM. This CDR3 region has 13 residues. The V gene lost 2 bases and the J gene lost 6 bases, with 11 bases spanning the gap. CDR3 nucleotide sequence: TGTGCCAGCAGTTTAGAGGCCGAGTCCGAGCAGTACTTC. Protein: CASSLEAESEQYF.

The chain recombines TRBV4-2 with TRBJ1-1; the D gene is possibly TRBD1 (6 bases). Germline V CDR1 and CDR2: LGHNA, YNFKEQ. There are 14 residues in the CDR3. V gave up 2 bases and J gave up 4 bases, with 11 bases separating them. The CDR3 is CASSQLGQPTEAFF. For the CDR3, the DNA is TGTGCCAGCAGCCAATTGGGACAACCCACTGAAGCTTTCTTT.

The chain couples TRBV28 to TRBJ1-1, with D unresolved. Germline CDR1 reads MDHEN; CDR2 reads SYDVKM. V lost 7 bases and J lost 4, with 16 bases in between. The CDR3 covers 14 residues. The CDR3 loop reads CASNSESRGTEAFF. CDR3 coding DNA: TGTGCCAGCAACTCCGAGTCCCGAGGCACTGAAGCTTTCTTT.

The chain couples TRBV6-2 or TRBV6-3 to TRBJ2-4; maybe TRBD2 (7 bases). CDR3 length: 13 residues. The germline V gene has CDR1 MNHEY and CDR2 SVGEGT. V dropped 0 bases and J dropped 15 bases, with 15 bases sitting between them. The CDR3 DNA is TGTGCCAGCAGTTACTCGGGGAGGGGGGTTCGGTACTTC. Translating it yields CASSYSGRGVRYF.

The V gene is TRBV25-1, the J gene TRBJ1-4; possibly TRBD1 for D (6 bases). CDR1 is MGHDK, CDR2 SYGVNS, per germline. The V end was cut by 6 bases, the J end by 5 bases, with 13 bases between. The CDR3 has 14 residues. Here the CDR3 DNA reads TGTGCCAGCAGAGACGGGACACTGAATGAAAAACTGTTTTTT. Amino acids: CASRDGTLNEKLFF.

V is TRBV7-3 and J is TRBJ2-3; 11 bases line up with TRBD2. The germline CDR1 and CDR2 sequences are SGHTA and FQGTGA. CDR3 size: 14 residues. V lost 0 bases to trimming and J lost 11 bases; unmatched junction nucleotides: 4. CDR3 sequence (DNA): TGTGCCAGCAGCTTAACACTAGCGGGGGACGTGCAGTATTTT. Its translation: CASSLTLAGDVQYF.

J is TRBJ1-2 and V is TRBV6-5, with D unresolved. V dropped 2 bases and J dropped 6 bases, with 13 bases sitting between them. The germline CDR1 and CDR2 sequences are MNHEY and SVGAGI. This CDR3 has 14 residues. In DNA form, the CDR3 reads TGTGCCAGCAGTTACCGGGATTTAAGAGATGGCTACACCTTC. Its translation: CASSYRDLRDGYTF.

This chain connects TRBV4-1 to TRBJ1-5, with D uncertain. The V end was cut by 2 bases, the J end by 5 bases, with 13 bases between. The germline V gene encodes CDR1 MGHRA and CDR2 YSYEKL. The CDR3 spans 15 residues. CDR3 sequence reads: CASSQSGEAHQPQHF. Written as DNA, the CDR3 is TGCGCCAGCAGCCAAAGTGGGGAGGCCCATCAGCCCCAGCATTTT.

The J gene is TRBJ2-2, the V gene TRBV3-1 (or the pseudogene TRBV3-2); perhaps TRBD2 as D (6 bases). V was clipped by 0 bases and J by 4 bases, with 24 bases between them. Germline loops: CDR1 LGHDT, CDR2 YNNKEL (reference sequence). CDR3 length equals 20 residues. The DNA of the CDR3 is TGTGCCAGCAGCCAAGATCAACCCAGCGGGCAATTGCCGTTCACCGGGGAGCTGTTTTTT. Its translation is CASSQDQPSGQLPFTGELFF.

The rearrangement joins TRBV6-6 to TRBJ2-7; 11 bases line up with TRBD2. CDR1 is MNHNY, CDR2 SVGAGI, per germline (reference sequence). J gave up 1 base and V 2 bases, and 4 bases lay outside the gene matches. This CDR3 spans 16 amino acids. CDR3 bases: TGTGCCAGCAGTTACCTTTCTAGCGGGGGGTCCTACGAGCAGTACTTC. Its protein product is CASSYLSSGGSYEQYF.

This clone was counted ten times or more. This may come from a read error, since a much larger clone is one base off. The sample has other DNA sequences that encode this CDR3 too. Here the CDR3 reads CASSPTGENTEAFF. The CDR3 DNA is TGTGCCAGCTCACCCACAGGGGAGAACACTGAAGCTTTCTTT. The V and J genes are TRBV18 and TRBJ1-1; the match to TRBD1 covers 7 bases. The CDR3 runs to 14 residues. The germline CDR1 and CDR2 sequences are KGHSH and LQKENI. J lost 1 base, V lost 3 bases, and 2 bases had no gene match.

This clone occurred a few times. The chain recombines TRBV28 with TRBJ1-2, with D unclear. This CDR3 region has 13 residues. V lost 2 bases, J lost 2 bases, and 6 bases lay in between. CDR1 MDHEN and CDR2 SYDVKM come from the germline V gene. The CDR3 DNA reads TGTGCCAGCAGTTTAGGGCCGAACTATGGCTACACCTTC. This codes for CASSLGPNYGYTF.

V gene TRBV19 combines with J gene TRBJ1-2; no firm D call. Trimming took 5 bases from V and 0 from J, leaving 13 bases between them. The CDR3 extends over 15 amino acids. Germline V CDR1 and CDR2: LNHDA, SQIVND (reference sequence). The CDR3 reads CASSPSGDSNYGYTF. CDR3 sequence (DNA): TGTGCCAGTAGTCCCTCAGGCGATTCTAACTATGGCTACACCTTC.

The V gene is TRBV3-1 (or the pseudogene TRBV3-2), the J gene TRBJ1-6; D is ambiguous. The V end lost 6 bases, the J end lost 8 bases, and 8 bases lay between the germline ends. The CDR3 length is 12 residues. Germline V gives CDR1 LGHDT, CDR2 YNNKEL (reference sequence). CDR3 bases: TGTGCCAGCAGTCGACTCGATTCACCCCTCCACTTT. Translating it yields CASSRLDSPLHF.

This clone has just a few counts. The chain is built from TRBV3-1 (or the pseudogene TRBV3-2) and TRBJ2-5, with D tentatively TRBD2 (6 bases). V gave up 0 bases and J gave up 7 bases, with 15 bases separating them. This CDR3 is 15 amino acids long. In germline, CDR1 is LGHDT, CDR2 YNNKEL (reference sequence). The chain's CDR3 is CASSQDRPTSGTQYF. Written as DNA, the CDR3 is TGTGCCAGCAGCCAAGATCGCCCGACTAGTGGGACCCAGTACTTC.

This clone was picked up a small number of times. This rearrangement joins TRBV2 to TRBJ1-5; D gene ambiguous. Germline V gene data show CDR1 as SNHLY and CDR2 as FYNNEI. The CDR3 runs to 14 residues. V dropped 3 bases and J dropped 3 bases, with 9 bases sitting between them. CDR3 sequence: CASSENRFNQPQHF. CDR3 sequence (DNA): TGTGCCAGCAGTGAGAACCGGTTCAATCAGCCCCAGCATTTT.

CDR3 bases: TGTGCCAGCAGTCTAGCGGGGGGGCGGGAAGATACGCAGTATTTT. It codes for CASSLAGGREDTQYF. V gene TRBV9 combines with J gene TRBJ2-3; TRBD2 matches at 12 bases. The length of the CDR3 is 15 residues. Germline loops: CDR1 SGDLS, CDR2 YYNGEE. V trimming: 5 bases; J trimming: 5 bases; junction bases outside the gene matches: 6.

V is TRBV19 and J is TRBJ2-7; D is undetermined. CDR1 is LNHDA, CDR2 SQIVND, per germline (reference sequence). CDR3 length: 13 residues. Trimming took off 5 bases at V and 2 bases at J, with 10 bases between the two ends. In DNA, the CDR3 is TGTGCCAGTAGTCCCATCGCGGCCTACGAGCAGTACTTC. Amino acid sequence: CASSPIAAYEQYF.

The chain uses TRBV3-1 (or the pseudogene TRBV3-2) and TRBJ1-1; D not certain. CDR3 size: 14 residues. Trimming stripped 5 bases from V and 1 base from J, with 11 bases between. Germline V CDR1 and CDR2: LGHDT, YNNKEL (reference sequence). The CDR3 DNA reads TGTGCCAGCAGCAATCCGGGGAGGAACACTGAAGCTTTCTTT. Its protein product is CASSNPGRNTEAFF.

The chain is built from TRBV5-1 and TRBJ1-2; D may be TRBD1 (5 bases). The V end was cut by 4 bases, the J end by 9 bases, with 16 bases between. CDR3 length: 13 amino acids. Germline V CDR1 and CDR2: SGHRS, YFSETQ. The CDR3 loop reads CASSIGQGLRYTF. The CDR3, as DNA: TGCGCCAGCAGCATTGGGCAGGGCTTGCGCTACACCTTC.

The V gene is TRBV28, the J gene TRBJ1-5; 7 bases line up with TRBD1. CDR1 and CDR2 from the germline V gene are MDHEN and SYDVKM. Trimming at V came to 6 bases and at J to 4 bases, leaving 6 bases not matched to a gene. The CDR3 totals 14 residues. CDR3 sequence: CASSPGGINQPQHF. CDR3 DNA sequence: TGTGCCAGCAGCCCAGGGGGAATAAATCAGCCCCAGCATTTT. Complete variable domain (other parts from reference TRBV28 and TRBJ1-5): DVKVTQSSRYLVKRTGEKVFLECVQDMDHENMFWYRQDPGLGLRLIYFSYDVKMKEKGDIPEGYSVSREKKERFSLILESASTNQTSMYLCASSPGGINQPQHFGDGTRLSIL.

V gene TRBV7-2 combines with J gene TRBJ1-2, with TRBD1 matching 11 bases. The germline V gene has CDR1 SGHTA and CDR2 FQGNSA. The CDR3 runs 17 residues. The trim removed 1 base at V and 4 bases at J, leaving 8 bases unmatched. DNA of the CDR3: TGTGCCAGCAGCTTAGGGAGGACAGGGGGCAGGGTCTATGGCTACACCTTC. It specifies CASSLGRTGGRVYGYTF. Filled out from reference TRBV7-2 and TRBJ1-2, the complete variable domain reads GAGVSQSPSNKVTEKGKDVELRCDPISGHTALYWYRQSLGQGLEFLIYFQGNSAPDKSGLPSDRFSAERTGGSVSTLTIQRTQQEDSAVYLCASSLGRTGGRVYGYTFGSGTRLTVV.

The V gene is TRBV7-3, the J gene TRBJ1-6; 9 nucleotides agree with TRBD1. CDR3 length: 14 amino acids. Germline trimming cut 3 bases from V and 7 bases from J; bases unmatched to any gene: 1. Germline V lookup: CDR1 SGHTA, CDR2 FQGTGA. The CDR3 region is CASSFGTGNSPLHF. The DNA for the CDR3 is TGTGCCAGCAGCTTTGGGACAGGGAATTCACCCCTCCACTTT.

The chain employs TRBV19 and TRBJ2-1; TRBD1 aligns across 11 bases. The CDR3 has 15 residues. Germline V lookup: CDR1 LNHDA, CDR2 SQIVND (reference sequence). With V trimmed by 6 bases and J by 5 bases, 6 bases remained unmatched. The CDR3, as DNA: TGTGCCAGTAGGGGGCCGGGACAGGGGGACAATGAGCAGTTCTTC. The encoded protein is CASRGPGQGDNEQFF. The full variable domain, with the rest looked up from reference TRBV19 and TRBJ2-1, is DGGITQSPKYLFRKEGQNVTLSCEQNLNHDAMYWYRQDPGQGLRLIYYSQIVNDFQKGDIAEGYSVSREKKESFPLTVTSAQKNPTAFYLCASRGPGQGDNEQFFGPGTRLTVL.

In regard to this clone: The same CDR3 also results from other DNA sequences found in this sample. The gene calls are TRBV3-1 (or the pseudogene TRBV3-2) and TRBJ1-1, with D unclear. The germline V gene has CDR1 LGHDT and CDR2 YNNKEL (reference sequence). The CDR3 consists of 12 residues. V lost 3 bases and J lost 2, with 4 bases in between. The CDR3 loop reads CASSHLNTEAFF. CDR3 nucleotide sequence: TGTGCCAGCAGCCACCTAAACACTGAAGCTTTCTTT.

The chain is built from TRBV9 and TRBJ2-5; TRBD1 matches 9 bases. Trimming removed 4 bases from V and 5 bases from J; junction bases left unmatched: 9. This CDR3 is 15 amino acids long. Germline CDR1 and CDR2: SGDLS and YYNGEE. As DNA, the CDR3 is TGTGCCAGCAGCATGACCGGGACAGGGAGGGAGACCCAGTACTTC. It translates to CASSMTGTGRETQYF.